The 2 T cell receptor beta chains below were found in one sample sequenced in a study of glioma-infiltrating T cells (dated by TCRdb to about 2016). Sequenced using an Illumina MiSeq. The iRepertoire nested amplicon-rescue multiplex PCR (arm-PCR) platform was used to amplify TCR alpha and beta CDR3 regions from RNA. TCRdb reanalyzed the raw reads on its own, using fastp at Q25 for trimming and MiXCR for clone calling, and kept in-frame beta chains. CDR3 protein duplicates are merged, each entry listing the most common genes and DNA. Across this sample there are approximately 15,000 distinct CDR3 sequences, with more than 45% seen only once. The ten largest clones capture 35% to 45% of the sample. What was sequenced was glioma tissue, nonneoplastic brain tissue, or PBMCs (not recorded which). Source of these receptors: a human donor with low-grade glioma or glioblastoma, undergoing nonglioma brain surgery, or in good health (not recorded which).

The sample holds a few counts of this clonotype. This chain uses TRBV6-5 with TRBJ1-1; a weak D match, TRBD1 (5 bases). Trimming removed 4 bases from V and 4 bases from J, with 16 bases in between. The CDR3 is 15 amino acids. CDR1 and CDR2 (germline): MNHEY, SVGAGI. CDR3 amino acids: CASSSGRIDGTEAFF. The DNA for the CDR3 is TGTGCCAGCAGTTCAGGGAGAATAGATGGCACTGAAGCTTTCTTT.

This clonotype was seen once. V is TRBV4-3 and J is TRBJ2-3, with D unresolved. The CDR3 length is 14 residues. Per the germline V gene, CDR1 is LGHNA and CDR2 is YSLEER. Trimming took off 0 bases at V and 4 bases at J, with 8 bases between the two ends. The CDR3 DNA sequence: TGCGCCAGCAGCCAAGATCTTGTCTCAGATACGCAGTATTTT. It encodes CASSQDLVSDTQYF.